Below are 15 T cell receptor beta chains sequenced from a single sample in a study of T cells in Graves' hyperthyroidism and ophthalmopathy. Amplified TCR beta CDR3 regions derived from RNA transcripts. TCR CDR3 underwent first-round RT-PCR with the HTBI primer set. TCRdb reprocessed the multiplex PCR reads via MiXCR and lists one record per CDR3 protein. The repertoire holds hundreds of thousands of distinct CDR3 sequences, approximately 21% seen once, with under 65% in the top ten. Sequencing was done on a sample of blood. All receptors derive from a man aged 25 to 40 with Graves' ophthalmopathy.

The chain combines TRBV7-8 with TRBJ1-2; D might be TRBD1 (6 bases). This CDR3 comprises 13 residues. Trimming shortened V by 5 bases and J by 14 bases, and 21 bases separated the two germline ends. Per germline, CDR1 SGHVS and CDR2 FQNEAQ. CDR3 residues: CASSLDPRQARTF. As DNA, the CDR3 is TGTGCCAGCAGCCTCGACCCGAGACAGGCTAGGACCTTC.

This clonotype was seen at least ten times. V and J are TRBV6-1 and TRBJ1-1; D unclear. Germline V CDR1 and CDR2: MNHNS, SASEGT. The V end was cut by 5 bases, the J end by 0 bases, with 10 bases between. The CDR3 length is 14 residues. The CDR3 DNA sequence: TGTGCCAGCAGTCCGAAGGCGGTGAACACTGAAGCTTTCTTT. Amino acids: CASSPKAVNTEAFF.

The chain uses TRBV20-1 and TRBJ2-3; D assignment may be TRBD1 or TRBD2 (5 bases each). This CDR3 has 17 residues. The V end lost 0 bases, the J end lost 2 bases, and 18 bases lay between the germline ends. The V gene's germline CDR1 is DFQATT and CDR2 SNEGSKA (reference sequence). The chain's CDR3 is CSARDGTVGPYTDTQYF. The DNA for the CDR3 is TGCAGTGCTAGAGATGGGACCGTAGGCCCCTACACAGATACGCAGTATTTT.

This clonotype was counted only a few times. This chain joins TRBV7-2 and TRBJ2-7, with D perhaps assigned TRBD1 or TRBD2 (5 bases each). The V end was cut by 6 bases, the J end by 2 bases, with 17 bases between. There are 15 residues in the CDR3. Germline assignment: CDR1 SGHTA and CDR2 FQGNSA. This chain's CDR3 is CASRSNRGPPYEQYF. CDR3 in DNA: TGTGCCAGCAGATCTAACCGGGGCCCCCCCTACGAGCAGTACTTC. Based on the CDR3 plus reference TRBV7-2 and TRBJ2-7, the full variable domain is GAGVSQSPSNKVTEKGKDVELRCDPISGHTALYWYRQSLGQGLEFLIYFQGNSAPDKSGLPSDRFSAERTGGSVSTLTIQRTQQEDSAVYLCASRSNRGPPYEQYFGPGTRLTVT.

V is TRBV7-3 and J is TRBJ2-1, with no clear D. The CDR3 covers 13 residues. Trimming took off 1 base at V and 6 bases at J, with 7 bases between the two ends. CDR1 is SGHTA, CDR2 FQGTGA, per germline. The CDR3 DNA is TGTGCCAGCAGCTTAATATTTGGCAATGAGCAGTTCTTC. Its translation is CASSLIFGNEQFF.

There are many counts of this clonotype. This CDR3 is CASSFDRGTEAFF. The CDR3 DNA reads as TGCGCCAGCAGCTTCGACAGGGGGACTGAAGCTTTCTTT. The chain is built from TRBV5-1 and TRBJ1-1; 9 nucleotides line up with TRBD1. CDR1 SGHRS and CDR2 YFSETQ come from the germline V gene. The CDR3 totals 13 residues. V lost 2 bases to trimming and J lost 5 bases; unmatched junction nucleotides: 1.

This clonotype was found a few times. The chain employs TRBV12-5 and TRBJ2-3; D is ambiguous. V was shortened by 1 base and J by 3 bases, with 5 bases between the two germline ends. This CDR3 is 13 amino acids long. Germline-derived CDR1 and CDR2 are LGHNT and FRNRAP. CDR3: CASGLGATDTQYF. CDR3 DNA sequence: TGTGCTAGTGGTTTGGGGGCTACAGATACGCAGTATTTT.

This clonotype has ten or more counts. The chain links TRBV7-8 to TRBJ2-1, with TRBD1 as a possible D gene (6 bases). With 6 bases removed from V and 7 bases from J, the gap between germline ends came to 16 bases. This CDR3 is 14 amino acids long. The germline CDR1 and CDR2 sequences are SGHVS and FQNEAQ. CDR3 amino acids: CASSGQGRGNEQFF. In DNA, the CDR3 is TGTGCCAGCAGTGGGCAGGGGCGAGGGAATGAGCAGTTCTTC.

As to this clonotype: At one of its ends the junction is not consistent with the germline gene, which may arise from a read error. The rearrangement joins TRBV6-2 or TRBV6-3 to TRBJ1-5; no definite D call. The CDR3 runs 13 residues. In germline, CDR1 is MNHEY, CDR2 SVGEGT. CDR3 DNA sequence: TGTGCCAACAGTAGGAGGGAAGGGCAGCCCCAGCATTTT. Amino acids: CANSRREGQPQHF.

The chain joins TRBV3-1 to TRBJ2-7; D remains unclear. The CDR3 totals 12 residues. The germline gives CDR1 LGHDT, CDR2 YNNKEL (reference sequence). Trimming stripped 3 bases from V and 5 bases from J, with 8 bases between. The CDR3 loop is CASSQSQNEQYF. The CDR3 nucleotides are TGTGCCAGCAGCCAGAGCCAGAACGAGCAGTACTTC.

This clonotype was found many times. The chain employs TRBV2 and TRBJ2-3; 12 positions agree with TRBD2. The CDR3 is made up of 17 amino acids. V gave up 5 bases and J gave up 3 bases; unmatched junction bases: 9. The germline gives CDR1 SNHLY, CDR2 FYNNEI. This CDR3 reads CASSRQTLAGGTDTQYF. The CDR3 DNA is TGTGCCAGCAGTCGACAAACGCTAGCGGGAGGGACAGATACGCAGTATTTT.

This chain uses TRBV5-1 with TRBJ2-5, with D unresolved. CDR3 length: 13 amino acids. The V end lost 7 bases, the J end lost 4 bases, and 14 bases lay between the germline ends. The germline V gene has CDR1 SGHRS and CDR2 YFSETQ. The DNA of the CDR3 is TGCGCCAGCCGCTCCTCCCCCGGAGAGACCCAGTACTTC. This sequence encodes CASRSSPGETQYF.

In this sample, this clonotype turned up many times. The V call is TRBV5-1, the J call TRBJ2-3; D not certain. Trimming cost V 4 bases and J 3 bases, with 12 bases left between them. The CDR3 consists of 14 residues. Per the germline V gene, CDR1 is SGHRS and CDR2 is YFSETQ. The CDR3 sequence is CASSRVAWTDTQYF. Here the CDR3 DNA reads TGCGCCAGCAGCAGGGTAGCTTGGACAGATACGCAGTATTTT.

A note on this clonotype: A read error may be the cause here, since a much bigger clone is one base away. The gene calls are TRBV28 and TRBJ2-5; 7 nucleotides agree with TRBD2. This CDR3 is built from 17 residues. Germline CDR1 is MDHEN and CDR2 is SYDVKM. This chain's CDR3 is CASSLGTWGEGGEIQYF. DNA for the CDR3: TGTGCCAGCAGTTTGGGAACTTGGGGGGAGGGCGGGGAGATCCAGTACTTC.

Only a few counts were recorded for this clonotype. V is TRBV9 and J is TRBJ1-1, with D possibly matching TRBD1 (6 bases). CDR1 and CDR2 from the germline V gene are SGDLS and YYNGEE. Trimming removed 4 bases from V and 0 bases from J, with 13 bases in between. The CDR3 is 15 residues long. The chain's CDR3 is CASSLGGGVNTEAFF. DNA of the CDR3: TGTGCCAGCAGCCTAGGGGGGGGCGTGAACACTGAAGCTTTCTTT.